This T cell receptor (beta chain) came from a study of shared clonotypes between healthy human individuals. Sequencing used immunoSEQ multiplex PCR; TCRdb keeps in-frame clones, though not all of them. The sample carries some 1 million clones, around 76% recorded once. Germline-derived CDR1 and CDR2 are KGHSH and LQKENI. CDR3 length: 15 amino acids. V lost 1 base and J 3 bases, leaving 9 bases between the germline ends. The chain combines TRBV18 with TRBJ2-2; D call uncertain. Sequencing was performed on memory CD4+ T cells sorted from blood. The subset is: CD45RA-negative fraction. This clonotype was obtained from a man younger than 35 in good health. DNA of the CDR3: TGTGCCAGCTCACCACTCCAGGAGTACACCGGGGAGCTGTTTTTT. This translates into CASSPLQEYTGELFF.